These T cell receptor beta chains were read from a single sample in a study of CD8+ T cells in alopecia areata. Sequencing was performed with immunoSEQ multiplex PCR; in TCRdb, only in-frame clones are kept and a portion is missing. The data contain about 160,000 clones, around 60% of them seen just once; the ten biggest clones take up approximately 15%. The sample in question was CD4+ T cells sorted from blood, obtained at week 24, from a patient treated with tofacitinib. All receptors derive from a human donor with alopecia areata. The CDR3 runs from the conserved cysteine through the conserved F or W. The order of the fields is clone size, V gene, J gene, D gene, CDR3 protein, CDR3 DNA. D genes are given only for firm matches. Rows give clone size only sometimes, using once, few, many, or a class for an expanded clone.

clone_size: -; v_call: TRBV27; j_call: TRBJ2-7; d_call: TRBD1; cdr3_aa: CASSRQGKASYEQYF; cdr3_nt: TGTGCCAGCAGTCGACAGGGGAAAGCCTCCTACGAGCAGTACTTC
clone_size: few; v_call: TRBV29-1; j_call: TRBJ1-5; d_call: TRBD1; cdr3_aa: CSVGAGQGGQPQHF; cdr3_nt: TGCAGCGTGGGCGCTGGACAGGGAGGTCAGCCCCAGCATTTT
clone_size: few; v_call: TRBV30; j_call: TRBJ1-4; d_call: -; cdr3_aa: CAWSGRTNEKLFF; cdr3_nt: TGTGCCTGGAGTGGAAGAACTAATGAAAAACTGTTTTTT
clone_size: few; v_call: TRBV5-6; j_call: TRBJ2-1; d_call: -; cdr3_aa: CASSPDLVAGNEQFF; cdr3_nt: TGTGCCAGCAGCCCGGACCTGGTGGCAGGCAATGAGCAGTTCTTC
clone_size: -; v_call: TRBV2; j_call: TRBJ1-6; d_call: -; cdr3_aa: CASSGLEGRSPLHF; cdr3_nt: TGTGCCAGCAGCGGGCTTGAGGGCCGATCACCCCTCCACTTT
clone_size: -; v_call: TRBV6-5; j_call: TRBJ2-7; d_call: -; cdr3_aa: CASSPMGGAREQYF; cdr3_nt: TGTGCCAGCAGTCCCATGGGGGGGGCGAGGGAGCAGTACTTC
clone_size: -; v_call: TRBV29-1; j_call: TRBJ1-1; d_call: -; cdr3_aa: CSVVTGMNTEAFF; cdr3_nt: TGCAGCGTTGTTACCGGAATGAACACTGAAGCTTTCTTT
clone_size: -; v_call: TRBV7-9; j_call: TRBJ1-6; d_call: -; cdr3_aa: CASSGSGPSSYNSPLHF; cdr3_nt: TGTGCCAGCAGCGGTTCGGGCCCGAGCTCCTATAATTCACCCCTCCACTTT
clone_size: -; v_call: TRBV5-1; j_call: TRBJ1-1; d_call: -; cdr3_aa: CASSRDGKMNTEAFF; cdr3_nt: TGCGCCAGCAGCCGGGACGGAAAGATGAACACTGAAGCTTTCTTT
clone_size: -; v_call: TRBV4-1; j_call: TRBJ2-2; d_call: TRBD2; cdr3_aa: CASSLQTSGGPNTGELFF; cdr3_nt: TGCGCCAGCAGCCTGCAGACTAGCGGGGGGCCTAACACCGGGGAGCTGTTTTTT
clone_size: few; v_call: TRBV29-1; j_call: TRBJ1-1; d_call: TRBD1; cdr3_aa: CSVTGGRSDTEAFF; cdr3_nt: TGCAGCGTAACAGGGGGCCGTTCAGACACTGAAGCTTTCTTT
clone_size: -; v_call: TRBV27; j_call: TRBJ2-1; d_call: TRBD1; cdr3_aa: CASSFKLTGTGNEQFF; cdr3_nt: TGTGCCAGCAGTTTCAAATTGACAGGGACCGGGAATGAGCAGTTCTTC
clone_size: -; v_call: TRBV5-6; j_call: TRBJ1-5; d_call: -; cdr3_aa: CASSLAPGVGQPQHF; cdr3_nt: TGTGCCAGCAGCTTGGCTCCCGGGGTCGGGCAGCCCCAGCATTTT
clone_size: -; v_call: TRBV25-1; j_call: TRBJ1-5; d_call: -; cdr3_aa: CASSVGSNQPQHF; cdr3_nt: TGTGCCAGCAGTGTTGGTAGCAATCAGCCCCAGCATTTT
clone_size: -; v_call: TRBV18; j_call: TRBJ1-3; d_call: TRBD1; cdr3_aa: CASSPGQGSGNTIYF; cdr3_nt: TGTGCCAGCTCACCCGGACAGGGCTCTGGAAACACCATATATTTT
clone_size: once; v_call: TRBV2; j_call: TRBJ2-5; d_call: -; cdr3_aa: CASQKGQGEGETQYF; cdr3_nt: TGTGCCAGCCAAAAAGGGCAGGGCGAGGGGGAGACCCAGTACTTC
clone_size: few; v_call: TRBV5-6; j_call: TRBJ1-1; d_call: TRBD1; cdr3_aa: CASSFGQGNTEAFF; cdr3_nt: TGTGCCAGCAGCTTCGGACAGGGGAACACTGAAGCTTTCTTT
clone_size: -; v_call: TRBV6-1; j_call: TRBJ2-5; d_call: TRBD2; cdr3_aa: CASSEAGGGYETQYF; cdr3_nt: TGTGCCAGCAGTGAAGCGGGGGGGGGATACGAGACCCAGTACTTC
clone_size: -; v_call: TRBV19; j_call: TRBJ2-7; d_call: -; cdr3_aa: CASSMNSGRGEQYF; cdr3_nt: TGTGCCAGTAGTATGAATTCCGGCCGGGGGGAGCAGTACTTC
clone_size: once; v_call: TRBV15; j_call: TRBJ2-3; d_call: -; cdr3_aa: CATSRDMQFTDTQYF; cdr3_nt: TGTGCCACCAGCAGAGATATGCAGTTCACAGATACGCAGTATTTT
clone_size: -; v_call: TRBV15; j_call: TRBJ1-2; d_call: -; cdr3_aa: CATSREGYYGYTF; cdr3_nt: TGTGCCACCAGCAGAGAAGGGTACTATGGCTACACCTTC
clone_size: -; v_call: TRBV6-1; j_call: TRBJ2-7; d_call: TRBD1; cdr3_aa: CASSFRTGYYEQYF; cdr3_nt: TGTGCCAGCAGTTTTCGGACAGGGTATTACGAGCAGTACTTC
clone_size: -; v_call: TRBV7-2; j_call: TRBJ2-5; d_call: -; cdr3_aa: CASSPRPRGLGETQYF; cdr3_nt: TGTGCCAGCAGCCCCCGTCCCCGGGGGTTAGGGGAGACCCAGTACTTC
clone_size: -; v_call: TRBV29-1; j_call: TRBJ1-1; d_call: -; cdr3_aa: CSVGRGNTEAFF; cdr3_nt: TGCAGCGTTGGGAGGGGAAACACTGAAGCTTTCTTT
clone_size: -; v_call: TRBV30; j_call: TRBJ2-7; d_call: -; cdr3_aa: CAWSFSGGLVSYEQYF; cdr3_nt: TGTGCCTGGTCATTCAGCGGAGGGTTGGTCTCCTACGAGCAGTACTTC
clone_size: -; v_call: TRBV7-9; j_call: TRBJ2-5; d_call: -; cdr3_aa: CASSSGETQYF; cdr3_nt: TGTGCCAGCAGCTCCGGGGAGACCCAGTACTTC
clone_size: -; v_call: TRBV30; j_call: TRBJ2-5; d_call: TRBD1; cdr3_aa: CAWSDPIRGISRETQYF; cdr3_nt: TGTGCCTGGAGCGACCCCATCAGGGGGATCTCTCGAGAGACCCAGTACTTC
clone_size: -; v_call: TRBV5-1; j_call: TRBJ2-7; d_call: TRBD1; cdr3_aa: CASSFTGGIDEQYF; cdr3_nt: TGCGCCAGCAGTTTTACAGGGGGAATCGACGAGCAGTACTTC
clone_size: -; v_call: TRBV25-1; j_call: TRBJ1-2; d_call: -; cdr3_aa: CASSEFLANYGYTF; cdr3_nt: TGTGCCAGCAGTGAATTCTTAGCTAACTATGGCTACACCTTC
clone_size: -; v_call: TRBV5-1; j_call: TRBJ2-4; d_call: TRBD1; cdr3_aa: CASSQQGMGNIQYF; cdr3_nt: TGCGCCAGCAGCCAACAGGGGATGGGAAACATTCAGTACTTC
clone_size: -; v_call: TRBV25-1; j_call: TRBJ2-5; d_call: TRBD2; cdr3_aa: CASGLAGGPETQYF; cdr3_nt: TGTGCCAGCGGACTAGCGGGGGGGCCAGAGACCCAGTACTTC
clone_size: -; v_call: TRBV5-6; j_call: TRBJ2-5; d_call: -; cdr3_aa: CASSFGQGKETQYF; cdr3_nt: TGTGCCAGCAGCTTTGGTCAGGGAAAAGAGACCCAGTACTTC
clone_size: -; v_call: TRBV30; j_call: TRBJ2-7; d_call: -; cdr3_aa: CAWSYDGAYEQYF; cdr3_nt: TGTGCCTGGAGTTATGACGGAGCCTACGAGCAGTACTTC
clone_size: -; v_call: TRBV30; j_call: TRBJ1-1; d_call: -; cdr3_aa: CAWSVFFQGEAFF; cdr3_nt: TGTGCCTGGAGTGTTTTCTTCCAGGGAGAGGCTTTCTTT
clone_size: -; v_call: TRBV7-9; j_call: TRBJ2-2; d_call: -; cdr3_aa: CASFLGTHSNTGELFF; cdr3_nt: TGTGCCAGCTTCCTTGGCACACATTCGAACACCGGGGAGCTGTTTTTT
clone_size: -; v_call: TRBV28; j_call: TRBJ1-2; d_call: -; cdr3_aa: CASSSLDSLYGYTF; cdr3_nt: TGTGCCAGCAGTTCACTCGACAGTCTCTATGGCTACACCTTC
clone_size: -; v_call: TRBV28; j_call: TRBJ2-7; d_call: -; cdr3_aa: CASSLSRGHREQYF; cdr3_nt: TGTGCCAGCAGTTTATCACGGGGACACCGCGAGCAGTACTTC
clone_size: -; v_call: TRBV29-1; j_call: TRBJ1-2; d_call: -; cdr3_aa: CSVGQANTF; cdr3_nt: TGCAGCGTTGGTCAAGCGAACACCTTC
clone_size: few; v_call: TRBV6-1; j_call: TRBJ1-5; d_call: -; cdr3_aa: CASRNRDTGNQPQHF; cdr3_nt: TGTGCCAGCAGAAACAGGGACACTGGGAATCAGCCCCAGCATTTT
clone_size: -; v_call: TRBV29-1; j_call: TRBJ2-1; d_call: -; cdr3_aa: CSVHGTLGVNEQFF; cdr3_nt: TGCAGCGTTCACGGGACACTGGGGGTAAATGAGCAGTTCTTC
clone_size: -; v_call: TRBV5-6; j_call: TRBJ1-2; d_call: -; cdr3_aa: CASSSRVPYGYTF; cdr3_nt: TGTGCCAGCAGCTCCAGGGTCCCCTATGGCTACACCTTC
clone_size: -; v_call: TRBV19; j_call: TRBJ1-2; d_call: TRBD1; cdr3_aa: CASSMATGNGGYTF; cdr3_nt: TGTGCCAGTAGTATGGCGACAGGGAACGGTGGCTACACCTTC
clone_size: few; v_call: TRBV2; j_call: TRBJ2-1; d_call: TRBD2; cdr3_aa: CASGGLAGTSEQFF; cdr3_nt: TGTGCCAGCGGGGGACTAGCGGGGACGAGTGAGCAGTTCTTC
clone_size: -; v_call: TRBV15; j_call: TRBJ1-2; d_call: -; cdr3_aa: CATSRDQPGVGYGYTF; cdr3_nt: TGTGCCACCAGCAGAGATCAGCCAGGGGTGGGCTATGGCTACACCTTC
clone_size: few; v_call: TRBV18; j_call: TRBJ2-1; d_call: -; cdr3_aa: CASSPDGIDEQFF; cdr3_nt: TGTGCCAGCTCACCTGACGGCATTGATGAGCAGTTCTTC
clone_size: -; v_call: TRBV29-1; j_call: TRBJ2-3; d_call: TRBD2; cdr3_aa: CSVVAGGDTQYF; cdr3_nt: TGCAGCGTTGTAGCGGGGGGTGATACGCAGTATTTT
clone_size: few; v_call: TRBV30; j_call: TRBJ2-4; d_call: -; cdr3_aa: CAWRGASDIQYF; cdr3_nt: TGTGCCTGGCGGGGGGCTAGTGACATTCAGTACTTC
clone_size: few; v_call: TRBV7-2; j_call: TRBJ2-7; d_call: -; cdr3_aa: CASSMNPGKVHEQYF; cdr3_nt: TGTGCCAGCAGCATGAACCCGGGCAAAGTCCACGAGCAGTACTTC
clone_size: -; v_call: TRBV7-2; j_call: TRBJ2-7; d_call: -; cdr3_aa: CASSLTGRKTYEQYF; cdr3_nt: TGTGCCAGCAGCTTAACGGGACGTAAGACCTACGAGCAGTACTTC
clone_size: -; v_call: TRBV7-9; j_call: TRBJ2-5; d_call: -; cdr3_aa: CASSVTRLTGTQETQYF; cdr3_nt: TGTGCCAGCAGCGTGACCAGACTCACGGGCACCCAAGAGACCCAGTACTTC